The sequence of this T cell receptor (beta chain) was determined in a study of shared T cell receptors in the human thymus. TCRdb's table, derived via immunoSEQ multiplex PCR, lists solely in-frame clones and lacks some. The sample carries approximately 760,000 clones, 70% to 90% recorded once. The junction had 12 bases not matched to a gene; V was cut back by 4 bases and J by 9 bases. Germline values: CDR1 KGHSY, CDR2 FQNENV. The CDR3 contains 16 residues. The same sample was also used in a study of human thymus T cells. In that study: Thymic repertoires of unrelated individuals were reported in related research to overlap highly.

V is TRBV16 and J is TRBJ2-1, with 10 bases lining up with TRBD2. Sequenced input: thymocytes. The sequence was collected from a girl under two years old with a congenital heart defect. The CDR3 coding sequence is TGTGCCAGCAGCCGCCGCGCGAGCGGGGGGGCGGGTGAGCAGTTCTTC. Protein product: CASSRRASGGAGEQFF.